The 4 T cell receptor beta chains in this list originate from one sample, sequenced in a study of CD8+ T cells in alopecia areata. Reverse transcribed after extraction, RNA yielded cDNA as the sequencing template. TCRdb keeps only in-frame clones here, not all; method: immunoSEQ multiplex PCR. Of about 130,000 clones detected, about 47% appear once; the ten largest clones hold approximately 19%. The input for sequencing was CD8+ T cells sorted from blood, taken at week 0. All receptors derive from a human donor with alopecia areata.

This clone was found a few times. The rearrangement joins TRBV13 to TRBJ2-2, with 11 bases that match TRBD2. There are 16 residues in the CDR3. Germline loops: CDR1 PRHDT, CDR2 FYEKMQ (reference sequence). Trimming took 3 bases from V and 5 from J; bases not matched to a gene: 5. The CDR3 reads CASSFRLAGMTGELFF. The DNA of the CDR3 is TGTGCCAGCAGCTTCCGACTAGCGGGGATGACCGGGGAGCTGTTTTTT.

This chain uses TRBV30 with TRBJ2-5; D gene unclear. V lost 0 bases and J lost 5, with 10 bases in between. Germline CDR1 GTSNPN, CDR2 SVGIG (reference sequence). CDR3 length equals 13 residues. The DNA of the CDR3 is TGTGCCTGGAGTGTAGTGGTGGTGGAGACCCAGTACTTC. Its translation is CAWSVVVVETQYF.

The rearrangement uses TRBV7-2 and TRBJ2-7; 10 bases align to TRBD2. The V gene's germline CDR1 is SGHTA and CDR2 FQGNSA. Germline trimming cut 3 bases from V and 0 bases from J; bases unmatched to any gene: 2. CDR3 length: 15 residues. CDR3 sequence (DNA): TGTGCCAGCAGCTTCCGACTAGCGGGCTCCTACGAGCAGTACTTC. It yields the protein CASSFRLAGSYEQYF.

In this sample, this clone turned up a few times. V usage is TRBV29-1 and J usage is TRBJ2-7, with no clear D. Germline CDR1 reads SQVTM; CDR2 reads ANQGSEA. V was shortened by 1 base and J by 3 bases, with 10 bases between the two germline ends. The CDR3 consists of 13 residues. CDR3 in amino acids: CSVEVRNDYEQYF. CDR3 DNA sequence: TGCAGCGTTGAAGTCAGAAACGACTACGAGCAGTACTTC.